This T cell receptor (beta chain) was sequenced during a study of cytomegalovirus exposure and HLA in healthy donors. The germline gives CDR1 SGDLS, CDR2 YYNGEE. This CDR3 is built from 17 residues. V lost 3 bases and J 3 bases, leaving 18 bases between the germline ends. Researchers ran the PCR with 60 Vbeta and 13 Jbeta primers. Repertoires were generated with immunoSEQ multiplex PCR, while TCRdb's copy carries only in-frame clones and drops some. The data hold around 130,000 clones, with approximately 8.8% observed a single time. The gene calls are TRBV9 and TRBJ1-4; the D gene is possibly TRBD1 (6 bases). The sample comprised PBMCs. This sequence originates from a man aged 40-50 years in good health and CMV-seronegative. The CDR3 sequence: CASSARGTDRSNEKLFF. The CDR3 DNA reads TGTGCCAGCAGCGCGAGGGGCACGGACAGATCTAATGAAAAACTGTTTTTT.